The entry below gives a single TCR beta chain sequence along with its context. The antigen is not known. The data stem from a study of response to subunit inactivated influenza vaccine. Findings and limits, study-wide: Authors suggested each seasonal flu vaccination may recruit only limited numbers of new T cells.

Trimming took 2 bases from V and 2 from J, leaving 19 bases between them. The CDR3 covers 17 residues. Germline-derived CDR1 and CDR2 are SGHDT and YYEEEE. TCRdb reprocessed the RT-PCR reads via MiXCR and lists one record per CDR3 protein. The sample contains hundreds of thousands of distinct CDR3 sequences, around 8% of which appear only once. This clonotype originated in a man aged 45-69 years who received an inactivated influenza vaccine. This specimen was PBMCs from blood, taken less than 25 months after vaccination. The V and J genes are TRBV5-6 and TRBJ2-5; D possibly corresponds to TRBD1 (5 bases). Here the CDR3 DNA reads TGTGCCAGCAGCTTTCTCAGAACAGGAGTAACTCAAGAGACCCAGTACTTC. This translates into CASSFLRTGVTQETQYF. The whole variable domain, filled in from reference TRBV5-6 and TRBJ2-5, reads DAGVTQSPTHLIKTRGQQVTLRCSPKSGHDTVSWYQQALGQGPQFIFQYYEEEERQRGNFPDRFSGHQFPNYSSELNVNALLLGDSALYLCASSFLRTGVTQETQYFGPGTRLLVL.